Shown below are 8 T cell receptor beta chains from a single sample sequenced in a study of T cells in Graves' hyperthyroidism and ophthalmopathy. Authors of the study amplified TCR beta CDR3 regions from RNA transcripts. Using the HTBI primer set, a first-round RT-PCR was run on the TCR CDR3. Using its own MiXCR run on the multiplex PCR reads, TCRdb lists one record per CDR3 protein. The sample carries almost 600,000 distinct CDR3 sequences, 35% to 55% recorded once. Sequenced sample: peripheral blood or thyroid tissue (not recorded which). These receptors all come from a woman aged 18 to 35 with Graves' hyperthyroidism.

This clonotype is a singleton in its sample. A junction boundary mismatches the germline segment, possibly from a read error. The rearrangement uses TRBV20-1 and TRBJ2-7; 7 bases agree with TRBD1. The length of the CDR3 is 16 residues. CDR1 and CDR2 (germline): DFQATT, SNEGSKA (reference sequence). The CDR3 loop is CSALGQAALGTGELYF. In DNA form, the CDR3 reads TGCAGTGCTCTAGGACAGGCTGCGTTGGGCACCGGGGAGCTGTACTTC.

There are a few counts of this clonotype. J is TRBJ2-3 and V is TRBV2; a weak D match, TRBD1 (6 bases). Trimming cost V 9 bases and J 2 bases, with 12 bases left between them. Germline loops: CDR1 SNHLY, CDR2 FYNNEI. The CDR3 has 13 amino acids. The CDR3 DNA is TGTGCCAGTGGGGGCGAAGACACAGATACGCAGTATTTT. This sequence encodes CASGGEDTDTQYF.

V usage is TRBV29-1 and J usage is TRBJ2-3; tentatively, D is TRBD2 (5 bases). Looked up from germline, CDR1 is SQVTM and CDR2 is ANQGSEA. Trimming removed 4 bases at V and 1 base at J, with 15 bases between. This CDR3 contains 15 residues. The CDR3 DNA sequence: TGCAGCGTTGGAACGGACTTGTCCGGCACAGATACGCAGTATTTT. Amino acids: CSVGTDLSGTDTQYF.

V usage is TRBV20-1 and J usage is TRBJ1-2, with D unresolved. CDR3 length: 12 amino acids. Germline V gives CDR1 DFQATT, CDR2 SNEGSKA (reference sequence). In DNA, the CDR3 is TGCAGCGAAGTGGCATCTAACTATGGCTACACCTTC. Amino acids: CSEVASNYGYTF.

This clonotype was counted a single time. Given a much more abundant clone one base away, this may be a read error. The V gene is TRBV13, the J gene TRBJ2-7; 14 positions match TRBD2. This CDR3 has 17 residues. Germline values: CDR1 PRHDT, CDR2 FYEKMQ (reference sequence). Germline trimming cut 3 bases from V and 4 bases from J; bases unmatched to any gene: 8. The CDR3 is CASSFPRTSGRRYEQYF. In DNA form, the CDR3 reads TGTGCCAGCAGCTTTCCAAGGACTAGCGGGAGGAGATACGAGCAGTACTTC.

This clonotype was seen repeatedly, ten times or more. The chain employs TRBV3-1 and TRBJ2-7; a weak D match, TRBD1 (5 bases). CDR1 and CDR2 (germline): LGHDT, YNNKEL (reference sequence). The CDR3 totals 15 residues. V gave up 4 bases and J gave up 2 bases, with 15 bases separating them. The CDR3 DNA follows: TGTGCCAGCAGCCTCGCGCCTGGCAGGGCCTACGAGCAGTACTTC. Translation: CASSLAPGRAYEQYF.

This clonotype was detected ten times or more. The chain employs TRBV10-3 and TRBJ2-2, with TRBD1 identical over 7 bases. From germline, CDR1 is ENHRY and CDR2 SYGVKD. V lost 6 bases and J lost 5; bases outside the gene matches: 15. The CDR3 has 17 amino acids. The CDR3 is CAIRTDRAIKRTGELFF. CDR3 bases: TGTGCCATCAGGACTGACAGGGCCATTAAGAGGACCGGGGAGCTGTTTTTT.

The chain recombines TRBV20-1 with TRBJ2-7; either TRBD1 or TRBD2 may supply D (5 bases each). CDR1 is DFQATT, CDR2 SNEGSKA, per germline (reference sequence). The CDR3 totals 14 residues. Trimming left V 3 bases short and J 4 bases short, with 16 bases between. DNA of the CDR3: TGCAGTGCTAGGGGGACCCTAGCTGGGTACGAGCAGTACTTC. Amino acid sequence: CSARGTLAGYEQYF.